What follows are 26 T cell receptor beta chains derived from one specimen sequenced in a study of blood T cells in healthy people across ages. Sample-barcoded 5' priming and a J-beta primer mix drove a second PCR of roughly 6 to 12 cycles. TCRdb processed the 5' RACE reads anew with MiXCR; each CDR3 protein has one entry. Of 1,500,000 or so distinct CDR3 sequences detected, approximately 43% appear once; the ten largest clones hold over 3.5%. The sample comprised blood. Source of these receptors: a young woman in good health.

This clonotype occurred a few times. This chain links TRBV4-1 with TRBJ2-7; D remains ambiguous. CDR1 MGHRA and CDR2 YSYEKL come from the germline V gene. The CDR3 is 14 residues long. V lost 1 base, J lost 2 bases, and 9 bases lay in between. CDR3: CASSQGSRTYEQYF. Written as DNA, the CDR3 is TGCGCCAGCAGCCAAGGGAGTAGAACCTACGAGCAGTACTTC.

V usage is TRBV12-3 or TRBV12-4 and J usage is TRBJ2-7, with D unresolved. The CDR3 loop spans 14 amino acids. Trimming left V 3 bases short and J 4 bases short, with 13 bases between. CDR3 in amino acids: CASSFAGFEYEQYF. CDR3 in DNA: TGTGCCAGCAGTTTTGCCGGGTTCGAGTACGAGCAGTACTTC.

This clonotype was found a few times. The chain is built from TRBV4-2 and TRBJ2-7; D may be TRBD1 or TRBD2 (5 bases each). Germline values: CDR1 LGHNA, CDR2 YNFKEQ. The CDR3 sequence is 14 residues long. Trimming left V 3 bases short and J 3 bases short, with 12 bases between. The CDR3 protein is CASSHGALLYEQYF. DNA of the CDR3: TGTGCCAGCAGCCACGGGGCTTTACTCTACGAGCAGTACTTC.

The CDR3 sequence: CASSQTVAGGGYEQYF. For the CDR3, the DNA is TGTGCCAGCAGCCAGACCGTAGCGGGAGGAGGCTACGAGCAGTACTTC. The J gene is TRBJ2-7, the V gene TRBV3-1; 10 nucleotides line up with TRBD2. This CDR3 spans 16 amino acids. The V gene end was trimmed by 3 bases and the J gene end by 3 bases; junction bases not matched to a gene: 8. The germline V gene has CDR1 LGHDT and CDR2 YNNKEL (reference sequence).

The DNA for the CDR3 is TGCGCCAGCAGCTTGGTTTCCAGAACGTACTTC. This encodes CASSLVSRTYF. The chain joins TRBV5-1 to TRBJ2-7; D is ambiguous. Germline V CDR1 and CDR2: SGHRS, YFSETQ. The CDR3 is 11 amino acids. V dropped 0 bases and J dropped 12 bases, with 10 bases sitting between them.

This clonotype was counted only a few times. The J gene is TRBJ2-5, the V gene TRBV6-1; D unresolved. The CDR3 is 13 residues long. Deletions cut 6 bases from V and 5 bases from J, with 13 bases between. Germline loops: CDR1 MNHNS, CDR2 SASEGT. CDR3 sequence reads: CASRTANFETQYF. For the CDR3, the DNA is TGTGCCAGCAGGACCGCGAACTTTGAGACCCAGTACTTC.

This clonotype was seen only a few times. The chain recombines TRBV30 with TRBJ1-1, with unresolved D. Trimming took 3 bases from V and 0 from J, leaving 8 bases between them. Germline assignment: CDR1 GTSNPN and CDR2 SVGIG (reference sequence). The CDR3 length is 13 residues. CDR3 protein: CAWRGNVNTEAFF. CDR3 bases: TGTGCCTGGAGGGGTAACGTGAACACTGAAGCTTTCTTT.

This clonotype occurred a few times. V gene TRBV3-1 combines with J gene TRBJ1-1; TRBD1 matches at 7 bases. The CDR3 is 15 amino acids. CDR1 is LGHDT, CDR2 YNNKEL, per germline (reference sequence). V gave up 4 bases and J gave up 0 bases; unmatched junction bases: 5. CDR3 DNA sequence: TGTGCCAGCAGCCGCTCGGACAGGCTGAACACTGAAGCTTTCTTT. Encoded protein: CASSRSDRLNTEAFF.

This chain connects TRBV10-3 to TRBJ1-5, with 10 bases fitting TRBD1. The germline V gene encodes CDR1 ENHRY and CDR2 SYGVKD. The CDR3 totals 18 residues. J was trimmed by 0 bases and V by 3 bases; bases with no gene match: 8. As DNA, the CDR3 is TGTGCCATCAGTGACTCAGCGACAGGGGGCTATAGCAATCAGCCCCAGCATTTT. Protein product: CAISDSATGGYSNQPQHF.

The sample holds one count of this clonotype. The gene calls are TRBV7-8 and TRBJ2-1; 11 bases match TRBD2. After removal of 5 bases from V and 12 bases from J, the junction contained 18 bases not matched to a gene. The CDR3 loop spans 17 amino acids. The germline gives CDR1 SGHVS, CDR2 FQNEAQ. The CDR3, as DNA: TGTGCCAGCAGCCCCCCCGCGGGGACTAGCGGTAAGGGTGTGCAGTTCTTC. The encoded protein is CASSPPAGTSGKGVQFF.

Concerning this clonotype itself: The junction shows a germline mismatch at one end, possibly a read error. The chain uses TRBV20-1 and TRBJ2-5, with 8 bases lining up with TRBD1. CDR1 DFQATT and CDR2 SNEGSKA come from the germline V gene (reference sequence). This CDR3 spans 13 amino acids. The CDR3 DNA reads as TGCAGAGCTACCACAGGGGGAAGGGGGACCCAGTACTTC. Translated, it gives CRATTGGRGTQYF.

This clonotype was seen many times. V gene TRBV7-2 combines with J gene TRBJ2-7; 8 nucleotides line up with TRBD1. The CDR3 contains 14 residues. Germline V gene sequence: CDR1 SGHTA, CDR2 FQGNSA. V shed 5 bases, J shed 2 bases, and the junction held 5 bases outside the gene matches. DNA of the CDR3: TGTGCCAGCAGCCAAAGGACAGGGCCCTACGAGCAGTACTTC. Translating it yields CASSQRTGPYEQYF.

The chain uses TRBV29-1 and TRBJ1-1; TRBD1 aligns across 7 bases. The CDR3 is made up of 14 amino acids. Germline-derived CDR1 and CDR2 are SQVTM and ANQGSEA. Trimming removed 4 bases from V and 2 bases from J; junction bases left unmatched: 7. The chain's CDR3 is CSVAPRQGNTEAFF. DNA of the CDR3: TGCAGCGTTGCCCCTCGACAGGGAAACACTGAAGCTTTCTTT.

The rearrangement links TRBV7-8 to TRBJ2-7; the match to TRBD2 covers 10 bases. In germline, CDR1 is SGHVS, CDR2 FQNEAQ. The CDR3 totals 18 residues. The V segment lost 6 bases and the J segment 9 bases; nucleotides outside the gene matches: 23. The CDR3 nucleotides read TGTGCCAGCAGGAAATCACGCTTGTCTGGGACTAGCGACAGCGCGCAGTACTTC. Its protein is CASRKSRLSGTSDSAQYF.

V and J are TRBV28 and TRBJ1-5; D call uncertain. Per germline, CDR1 MDHEN and CDR2 SYDVKM. Trimming removed 8 bases at V and 2 bases at J, with 16 bases between. The CDR3 spans 15 residues. The CDR3 bases are TGTGCCAGCTTTCCCGTAGGACGGGGCAATCAGCCCCAGCATTTT. Translated: CASFPVGRGNQPQHF.

This clonotype was seen only a few times. The CDR3 coding sequence is TGTGCCAGCAGCTTGGCCGAGTTCTATGGCTACACCTTC. This codes for CASSLAEFYGYTF. The chain carries TRBV5-5 and TRBJ1-2, with no clear D. V was cut by 0 bases and J by 4 bases, with 7 bases left in between. Germline loops: CDR1 SGHKS, CDR2 YYEKEE (reference sequence). CDR3 length: 13 residues.

This clonotype came up a few times. V is TRBV28 and J is TRBJ2-7, with D hard to call. The V gene lost 4 bases and the J gene lost 0 bases, with 13 bases spanning the gap. Germline CDR1 and CDR2: MDHEN and SYDVKM. This CDR3 is built from 15 residues. The CDR3 DNA reads as TGTGCCAGCAGTTCTCCTGGCAAAGCCTCCTACGAGCAGTACTTC. Encoded protein: CASSSPGKASYEQYF.

The table lists this clonotype with a few counts. The chain employs TRBV7-2 and TRBJ1-2; 7 nucleotides match TRBD1. Germline trimming cut 3 bases from V and 2 bases from J; bases unmatched to any gene: 6. The CDR3 is 15 residues long. The germline V gene has CDR1 SGHTA and CDR2 FQGNSA. CDR3 nucleotide sequence: TGTGCCAGCAGCTTCTGGACAGGCCCAAACTATGGCTACACCTTC. Its translation is CASSFWTGPNYGYTF.

This clonotype was found a few times. The CDR3 region has the DNA TGCAGCGTTAGGAGAGGGTCTAGCGGGAGAAGGCAAACCCAGTACTTC. Amino acid sequence: CSVRRGSSGRRQTQYF. The rearrangement links TRBV29-1 to TRBJ2-5, with TRBD2 matching over 10 bases. This CDR3 has 16 residues. V was pared by 5 bases and J by 8 bases, with 17 bases of the junction left unmatched. From germline, CDR1 is SQVTM and CDR2 ANQGSEA.

The count of this clonotype is one. The chain links TRBV5-1 to TRBJ1-3, with unresolved D. Germline CDR1 is SGHRS and CDR2 is YFSETQ. V lost 4 bases and J 3 bases, leaving 8 bases between the germline ends. The CDR3 has 13 residues. Here the CDR3 DNA reads TGCGCCAGCAGCCCACTGTTTGGAAACACCATATATTTT. Protein product: CASSPLFGNTIYF.

This clonotype appeared a few times. The rearrangement uses TRBV20-1 and TRBJ2-7; the match to TRBD1 covers 8 bases. From germline, CDR1 is DFQATT and CDR2 SNEGSKA (reference sequence). With V trimmed by 3 bases and J by 3 bases, 4 bases remained unmatched. CDR3 length: 13 residues. CDR3 sequence: CSARDRVDYEQYF. CDR3 coding DNA: TGCAGTGCTAGGGACAGGGTCGACTACGAGCAGTACTTC.

A word on this clonotype: This may come from a read error, since a much larger clone is one base off. The chain couples TRBV7-9 to TRBJ2-7; D gene unclear. The CDR3 has 14 residues. In germline, CDR1 is SEHNR, CDR2 FQNEAQ (reference sequence). In DNA, the CDR3 is TGTGCCTGCAGCTTATTAGGGCCCGGTTACGAGCAGTACTTC. It specifies CACSLLGPGYEQYF.

The chain carries TRBV20-1 and TRBJ2-1, with 12 positions matching TRBD2. V shed 0 bases, J shed 4 bases, and the junction held 7 bases outside the gene matches. The CDR3 extends over 17 amino acids. Germline lookup yields CDR1 DFQATT and CDR2 SNEGSKA (reference sequence). The CDR3 DNA sequence: TGCAGTGCTAGAGAAGTTTGGACTAGCGGGACGTACAATGAGCAGTTCTTC. It yields the protein CSAREVWTSGTYNEQFF.

In its sample, this clonotype was seen a few times. The J gene is TRBJ1-2, the V gene TRBV24-1; TRBD1 matches at 9 bases. CDR3 length equals 15 residues. After removal of 3 bases from V and 4 bases from J, the junction contained 5 bases not matched to a gene. Germline lookup yields CDR1 KGHDR and CDR2 SFDVKD. CDR3 sequence reads: CATSDTGQGTYGYTF. DNA of the CDR3: TGTGCCACCAGTGATACGGGACAGGGAACCTATGGCTACACCTTC.

This clonotype was detected only a few times. The chain combines TRBV18 with TRBJ1-4; 7 bases map to TRBD1. V shed 3 bases and J 5 bases; nucleotides not matched to a gene: 9. Germline values: CDR1 KGHSH, CDR2 LQKENI. This CDR3 comprises 16 residues. CDR3 in DNA: TGTGCCAGCTCACCGGTGGCGGGACAGAAGAATGAAAAACTGTTTTTT. Protein product: CASSPVAGQKNEKLFF.

The chain combines TRBV20-1 with TRBJ2-1; 8 nucleotides line up with TRBD1. The V gene's germline CDR1 is DFQATT and CDR2 SNEGSKA (reference sequence). With V trimmed by 1 base and J by 1 base, 6 bases remained unmatched. This CDR3 comprises 16 residues. The CDR3 DNA is TGCAGTGCTAGAGTCTTCACAGGGGGTTCCTACAATGAGCAGTTCTTC. Translated: CSARVFTGGSYNEQFF.